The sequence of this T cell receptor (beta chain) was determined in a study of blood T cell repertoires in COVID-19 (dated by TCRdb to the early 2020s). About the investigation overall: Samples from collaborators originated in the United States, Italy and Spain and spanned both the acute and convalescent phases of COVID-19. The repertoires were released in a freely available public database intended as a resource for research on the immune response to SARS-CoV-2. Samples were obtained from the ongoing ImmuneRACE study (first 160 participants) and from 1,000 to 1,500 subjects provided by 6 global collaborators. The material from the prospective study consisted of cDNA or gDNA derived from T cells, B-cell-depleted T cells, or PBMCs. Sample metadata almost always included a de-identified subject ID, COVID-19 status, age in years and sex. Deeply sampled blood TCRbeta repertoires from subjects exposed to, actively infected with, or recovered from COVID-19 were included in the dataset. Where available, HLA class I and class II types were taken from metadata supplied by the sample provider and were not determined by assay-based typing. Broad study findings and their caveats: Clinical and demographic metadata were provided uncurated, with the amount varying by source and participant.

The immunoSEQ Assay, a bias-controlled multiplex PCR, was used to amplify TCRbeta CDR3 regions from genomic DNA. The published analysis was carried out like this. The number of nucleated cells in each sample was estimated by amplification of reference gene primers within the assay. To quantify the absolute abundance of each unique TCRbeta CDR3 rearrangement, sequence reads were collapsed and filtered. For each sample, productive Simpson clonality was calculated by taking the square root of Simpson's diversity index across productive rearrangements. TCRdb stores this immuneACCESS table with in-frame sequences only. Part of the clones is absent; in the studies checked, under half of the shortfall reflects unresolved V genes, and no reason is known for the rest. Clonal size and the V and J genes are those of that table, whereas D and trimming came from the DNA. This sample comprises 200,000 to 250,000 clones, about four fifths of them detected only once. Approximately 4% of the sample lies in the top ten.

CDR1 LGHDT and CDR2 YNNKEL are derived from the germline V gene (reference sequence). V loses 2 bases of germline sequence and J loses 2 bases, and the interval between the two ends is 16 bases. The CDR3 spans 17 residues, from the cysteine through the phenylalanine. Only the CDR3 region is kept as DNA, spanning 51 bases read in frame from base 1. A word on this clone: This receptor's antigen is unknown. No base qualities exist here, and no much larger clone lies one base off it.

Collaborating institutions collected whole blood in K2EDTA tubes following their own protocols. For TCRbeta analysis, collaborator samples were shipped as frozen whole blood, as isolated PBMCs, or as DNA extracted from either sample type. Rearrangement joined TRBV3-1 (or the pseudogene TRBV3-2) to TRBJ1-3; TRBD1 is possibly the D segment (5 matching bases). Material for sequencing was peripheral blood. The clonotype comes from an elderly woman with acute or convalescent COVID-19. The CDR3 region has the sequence CASSQTFGGETGNTIYF. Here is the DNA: TGTGCCAGCAGCCAAACCTTCGGGGGGGAAACTGGAAACACCATATATTTT.